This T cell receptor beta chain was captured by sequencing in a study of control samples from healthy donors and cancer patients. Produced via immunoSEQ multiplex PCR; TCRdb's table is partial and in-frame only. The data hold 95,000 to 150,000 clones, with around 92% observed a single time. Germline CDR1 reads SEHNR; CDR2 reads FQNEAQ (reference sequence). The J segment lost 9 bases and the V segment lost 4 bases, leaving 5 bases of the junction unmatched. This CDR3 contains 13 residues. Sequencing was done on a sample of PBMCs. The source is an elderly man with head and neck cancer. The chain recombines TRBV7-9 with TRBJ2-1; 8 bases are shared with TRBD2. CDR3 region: CASSSGLASEQFF. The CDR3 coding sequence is TGTGCCAGCAGCTCCGGACTAGCTAGTGAGCAGTTCTTC.